This TCR beta chain stems from a study of blood T cell repertoires in COVID-19. V lost 2 bases and J lost 5, with 5 bases in between. The CDR3 loop spans 12 amino acids. Germline-derived CDR1 and CDR2 are LNHDA and SQIVND (reference sequence). The method was immunoSEQ multiplex PCR; TCRdb's version includes in-frame clones alone and lacks a portion of them. The table includes fewer than 140,000 clones, about 84% detected once. V usage is TRBV19 and J usage is TRBJ2-3; D is ambiguous. The sequenced material came from peripheral blood. The source is a woman in her sixties with acute or convalescent COVID-19. CDR3 in DNA: TGTGCCAGTAGTATATCCGTAGATACGCAGTATTTT. This encodes CASSISVDTQYF.